This T cell receptor beta chain was sequenced in a study of breast tumors, draining lymph nodes, adjacent tissues. Breast cancer patients provided tissue from their axillary draining lymph nodes. Whole-study results and caveats: Luminal-like breast cancer showed significantly greater tumor-nontumor repertoire similarity than basal-like breast cancer did.

TCRdb re-analysed the multiplex PCR reads in MiXCR, keeping a single row per CDR3 protein. The sample lists 84,000 or so distinct CDR3 sequences; approximately 29% were seen once. Germline lookup yields CDR1 LNHNV and CDR2 YYDKDF (reference sequence). The length of the CDR3 is 16 residues. J gave up 1 base and V 1 base, and 2 bases lay outside the gene matches. This clonotype was counted at least ten times. Its antigen is undetermined. The V and J genes are TRBV15 and TRBJ2-5, with 11 bases matching TRBD2. This clonotype was obtained from a female donor with breast cancer. Some clones in this sample may be carry-over from other donors' samples. Sequencing input: axillary lymph node tissue. CDR3 in amino acids: CATSRGLAGFQETQYF. The CDR3 DNA is TGTGCCACCAGCAGAGGACTAGCGGGGTTCCAAGAGACCCAGTACTTC.